The rows below give T cell receptor beta chains drawn from one sample of a study of lymphopenia after photon versus proton radiotherapy. Assay used: immunoSEQ multiplex PCR; TCRdb lists only in-frame clones, some missing. Altogether 150,000 to 200,000 clones are present, approximately 91% being singletons, with the ten largest covering less than 6%. The sample here was peripheral blood, taken from a patient treated with photon-based radiotherapy. These receptor sequences come from a man aged 50 to 60 with gastric cancer. Both conserved end residues are part of each CDR3. The D gene is left open where the match is weak. Not every row has a clone size; where given, it reads once, few, many or a size class.

>TRBJ1-5|TRBV5-5|few|TRBD1
CASSLGAGGNQPQHF
>TRBJ1-1|TRBV5-5|.|.
CASSPEWVNTEAFF
>TRBJ1-2|TRBV7-2|.|.
CASSSNREAVHLWGYTF
>TRBJ2-1|TRBV2|.|TRBD2
CASTLRLATLNEQFF
>TRBJ1-5|TRBV5-3|.|TRBD1
CARSVRQGNIEPQHF
>TRBJ1-1|TRBV9|.|TRBD1
CASSGGQGRRVTEAFF
>TRBJ2-1|TRBV27|.|.
CASRQPGRGGEQFF
>TRBJ2-4|TRBV6-5|.|.
CASSYSQRGPKNIQYF
>TRBJ2-5|TRBV18|.|.
CASSPPVQGETQYF
>TRBJ1-2|TRBV27|.|TRBD1
CASMDRAYGYTF
>TRBJ2-3|TRBV5-4|.|.
CASSQKSGTSTDTQYF
>TRBJ1-2|TRBV6-1|few|.
CASSEYWTYGYTF
>TRBJ2-7|TRBV7-8|.|TRBD2
CASSPTAPKSGGSYEQYF
>TRBJ2-2|TRBV11-2|.|.
CASSLSSTGELFF
>TRBJ2-2|TRBV11-2|.|.
CASSLGLAPLSRELFF
>TRBJ1-1|TRBV6-6|.|.
CASSYSRGSTEAFF
>TRBJ1-6|TRBV30|once|.
CAWRRTEGPLHF
>TRBJ1-5|TRBV4-1|.|TRBD1
CASSQVTGALRFQPQHF
>TRBJ1-2|TRBV6-4|.|.
CASSEGPVFDGYTF
>TRBJ2-7|TRBV5-4|.|TRBD2
CASSLGVGTSGTYEQYF
>TRBJ2-1|TRBV19|.|.
CASTPTGRNEQFF
>TRBJ1-5|TRBV28|few|TRBD1
CASSWTGSNQPQHF
>TRBJ2-7|TRBV6-5|.|TRBD2
CASSYSTSGRPEQYF
>TRBJ2-7|TRBV2|.|.
CASSVWGRYEQYF
>TRBJ1-1|TRBV7-9|.|TRBD1
CASRLPDRGWDTEAFF
>TRBJ1-5|TRBV2|.|.
CASRAREDGAQHF
>TRBJ2-7|TRBV6-1|.|TRBD2
CASSPVAGPYEQYF
>TRBJ1-1|TRBV7-8|few|.
CASSPRTAVAGAEAFF
>TRBJ2-3|TRBV5-6|.|TRBD1
CASSAGQGTDTQYF
>TRBJ2-7|TRBV19|.|.
CASSIQTSYEQYF
>TRBJ1-2|TRBV4-3|.|TRBD1
CASSQAGGAGNGYTF
>TRBJ2-3|TRBV7-2|.|.
CASSLAAVSTDTQYF
>TRBJ1-4|TRBV6-5|.|.
CASMGGQSGEKLFF
>TRBJ2-7|TRBV10-3|.|TRBD2
CAISSLAGSYEQYF
>TRBJ1-1|TRBV15|.|TRBD1
CATSREGTGGRRTEAFF
>TRBJ2-3|TRBV9|.|.
CASSVVNGGADTQYF
>TRBJ1-1|TRBV19|.|.
CASSKKILQGWVNTEAFF
>TRBJ2-7|TRBV10-3|.|TRBD2
CAISDVASGIYEQYF
>TRBJ2-5|TRBV6-6|.|TRBD2
CASSYSSGGWKTQYF
>TRBJ2-5|TRBV28|once|.
CASSLRVYQETQYF
>TRBJ2-1|TRBV5-6|.|TRBD2
CATREAGGIHEQFF